Listed here are 20 T cell receptor beta chains from one sample, sequenced in a study of blood T cells in healthy people across ages. With a J-beta primer mix and a sample-barcoded 5' primer, a second PCR ran 7 to 11 cycles. TCRdb fed the 5' RACE reads into MiXCR, producing one record per CDR3 protein. Among more than 1,000,000 distinct CDR3 sequences listed, approximately 25% were seen once. The same sample was also used in a study of T cells of mothers and their children.

Material: blood. Receptors originate from a girl aged 2 to 9 in good health.

The chain uses TRBV9 and TRBJ1-1, with 7 positions matching TRBD1. The trim removed 3 bases at V and 8 bases at J, leaving 7 bases unmatched. The CDR3 has 13 residues. Germline assignment: CDR1 SGDLS and CDR2 YYNGEE. The DNA for the CDR3 is TGTGCCAGCAGCGCTAGGGACAGACAAGAAGCTTTCTTT. This translates into CASSARDRQEAFF.

The chain employs TRBV7-2 and TRBJ1-2, with TRBD1 as a possible D gene (5 bases). The germline CDR1 and CDR2 sequences are SGHTA and FQGNSA. Trimming left V 4 bases short and J 4 bases short, with 25 bases between. CDR3 length: 18 amino acids. DNA for the CDR3: TGTGCCAGCAGCTGGGAATTTGGGCCGGCAGGGAAGACCTATGGCTACACCTTC. It is translated as CASSWEFGPAGKTYGYTF.

The chain is built from TRBV21-1 and TRBJ2-1; the tabulated D call, TRBD2, remains unverified against the DNA. TRBV21-1 is labeled a pseudogene. The CDR3 spans 15 residues. This chain's CDR3 is CASSPRALMGNEQFF. CDR3 nucleotides: TGTGCCAGCAGCCCCAGGGCCCTTATGGGGAATGAGCAGTTCTTC.

This chain joins TRBV29-1 and TRBJ1-1; no reliable D call. From germline, CDR1 is SQVTM and CDR2 ANQGSEA. Trimming removed 6 bases at V and 1 base at J, with 9 bases between. The CDR3 runs to 12 residues. For the CDR3, the DNA is TGCAGCGTGGGTGCTCCGAACACTGAAGCTTTCTTT. Its translation is CSVGAPNTEAFF.

This clonotype turned up a few times. A read error may produce the germline difference seen at one junction end. The chain uses TRBV20-1 and TRBJ2-7; TRBD1 is a possible D gene (6 bases). Germline V gives CDR1 DFQATT, CDR2 SNEGSKA (reference sequence). The CDR3 runs to 13 residues. The CDR3 here is CSARVDSTYEQYF. DNA for the CDR3: TGCAGTGCTAGAGTGGACAGTACCTACGAACAGTACTTC.

In regard to this clonotype: At one end the junction does not follow the germline gene, possibly because of a read error. The chain couples TRBV29-1 to TRBJ2-5; weak D call: TRBD2 (6 bases). Gene TRBJ2-1 matches the end of the DNA better, so the J call may be wrong. CDR3 length: 13 amino acids. Germline CDR1 reads SQVTM; CDR2 reads ANQGSEA. CDR3 residues: CGVQGGSYNEQFF. DNA for the CDR3: TGCGGCGTTCAGGGAGGAAGCTACAATGAGCAGTTCTTC.

This chain joins TRBV7-9 and TRBJ2-2, with 13 bases lining up with TRBD2. The CDR3 sequence is 18 residues long. With 6 bases clipped from V and 1 base from J, the junction kept 8 bases outside the gene matches. Germline loops: CDR1 SEHNR, CDR2 FQNEAQ (reference sequence). The CDR3 region has the DNA TGTGCCAGCAGGCGAGGACTAGCGGGGGAAGGGAACACCGGGGAGCTGTTTTTT. This translates into CASRRGLAGEGNTGELFF. Looking up the rest from reference TRBV7-9 and TRBJ2-2 gives the full variable domain: DTGVSQNPRHKITKRGQNVTFRCDPISEHNRLYWYRQTLGQGPEFLTYFQNEAQLEKSRLLSDRFSAERPKGSFSTLEIQRTEQGDSAMYLCASRRGLAGEGNTGELFFGEGSRLTVL.

This clonotype was recorded a few times. DNA for the CDR3: TGCGCCAGCAGCCAAGCGAGGGGTGCGACTAATGAAAAACTGTTTTTT. This gives the protein CASSQARGATNEKLFF. This chain joins TRBV4-3 and TRBJ1-4, with TRBD1 as a possible D gene (5 bases). This CDR3 comprises 16 residues. Looked up from germline, CDR1 is LGHNA and CDR2 is YSLEER. V lost 1 base, J lost 2 bases, and 11 bases lay in between.

This clonotype turned up a few times. V usage is TRBV4-2 and J usage is TRBJ1-5; D gene ambiguous. Germline V gene sequence: CDR1 LGHNA, CDR2 YNFKEQ. The CDR3 extends over 13 amino acids. Trimming shortened V by 0 bases and J by 7 bases, and 7 bases separated the two germline ends. CDR3 nucleotide sequence: TGTGCCAGCAGCCAAGAACAAGGCCAGCCCCAGCATTTT. Residues: CASSQEQGQPQHF.

The rearrangement joins TRBV5-1 to TRBJ1-4, with TRBD1 matching over 7 bases. The trim removed 1 base at V and 2 bases at J, leaving 8 bases unmatched. Germline V lookup: CDR1 SGHRS, CDR2 YFSETQ. This CDR3 spans 17 amino acids. CDR3 region: CASSLYAGGTTNEKLFF. The CDR3 DNA reads TGCGCCAGCAGCTTGTACGCAGGGGGGACTACTAATGAAAAACTGTTTTTT.

In DNA, the CDR3 is TGCAGTGCTAGGAGCATTCAAACCGCATTACAGGGGGCAGGTGGTGGCTACACCTTC. Encoded protein: CSARSIQTALQGAGGGYTF. V is TRBV20-1 and J is TRBJ1-2, with 9 nucleotides matching TRBD1. CDR3 length: 19 amino acids. J gave up 7 bases and V 3 bases, and 24 bases lay outside the gene matches. The germline gives CDR1 DFQATT, CDR2 SNEGSKA (reference sequence).

This chain uses TRBV12-5 with TRBJ1-5; the D is unclear. V was clipped by 1 base and J by 1 base, with 8 bases between them. The CDR3 has 15 amino acids. CDR1 and CDR2 (germline): LGHNT, FRNRAP. The CDR3 loop is CASGLGRRSNQPQHF. The CDR3 DNA reads as TGTGCTAGTGGTTTGGGCAGGCGGAGCAATCAGCCCCAGCATTTT. Combining the CDR3 with reference TRBV12-5 and TRBJ1-5 gives the whole variable domain DARVTQTPRHKVTEMGQEVTMRCQPILGHNTVFWYRQTMMQGLELLAYFRNRAPLDDSGMPKDRFSAEMPDATLATLKIQPSEPRDSAVYFCASGLGRRSNQPQHFGDGTRLSIL.

Remarks on this clonotype: The junction departs from the called germline gene at one end, perhaps through a read error. The chain recombines TRBV9 with TRBJ2-5, with 7 bases lining up with TRBD1. Germline V gives CDR1 SGDLS, CDR2 YYNGEE. This CDR3 comprises 16 residues. The CDR3 coding sequence is TGTGCCAGCAGCACCGCCGTCGGACAGGCGCAAGGGACCCAGTACTTC. This sequence encodes CASSTAVGQAQGTQYF. The full variable domain, rest sourced from reference TRBV9 and TRBJ2-5, is DSGVTQTPKHLITATGQRVTLRCSPRSGDLSVYWYQQSLDQGLQFLIQYYNGEERAKGNILERFSAQQFPDLHSELNLSSLELGDSALYFCASSTAVGQAQGTQYFGPGTRLLVL.

The chain uses TRBV15 and TRBJ2-3; D unresolved. Germline CDR1 reads LNHNV; CDR2 reads YYDKDF (reference sequence). The CDR3 has 15 amino acids. V was cut by 3 bases and J by 0 bases, with 10 bases left in between. The CDR3 loop reads CATSSGLSSTDTQYF. CDR3 coding DNA: TGTGCCACCAGCAGCGGGCTATCTAGCACAGATACGCAGTATTTT.

In this sample, this clonotype turned up a few times. The chain is built from TRBV12-3 or TRBV12-4 and TRBJ1-1, with TRBD1 identical over 7 bases. V was pared by 7 bases and J by 6 bases, with 14 bases of the junction left unmatched. The CDR3 covers 15 residues. The CDR3 sequence is CASTPGGLGAAEAFF. CDR3 nucleotide sequence: TGTGCCAGCACTCCAGGGGGGCTGGGGGCCGCTGAAGCTTTCTTT.

The J gene is TRBJ1-5, the V gene TRBV28; 9 nucleotides line up with TRBD1. V shed 6 bases and J 3 bases; nucleotides not matched to a gene: 9. Germline V gene sequence: CDR1 MDHEN, CDR2 SYDVKM. The CDR3 runs 16 residues. Written as DNA, the CDR3 is TGTGCCAGCAGCCCCCCAGACAGGGGGATCAATCAGCCCCAGCATTTT. It is translated as CASSPPDRGINQPQHF.

This clonotype was detected only once. The chain carries TRBV4-3 and TRBJ2-1; D unclear. The V end was cut by 4 bases, the J end by 6 bases, with 7 bases between. This CDR3 has 12 residues. Germline lookup yields CDR1 LGHNA and CDR2 YSLEER. The CDR3, as DNA: TGCGCCAGCAGCCGAGTAGCCAATGAGCAGTTCTTC. Residues: CASSRVANEQFF.

The J gene is TRBJ2-5, the V gene TRBV6-6; 10 bases match TRBD1. Germline V CDR1 and CDR2: MNHNY, SVGAGI (reference sequence). The CDR3 runs to 14 residues. Germline trimming cut 6 bases from V and 5 bases from J; bases unmatched to any gene: 6. CDR3 in DNA: TGTGCCAGCAGCGCCGGGACAGGGGATGAGACCCAGTACTTC. It translates to CASSAGTGDETQYF.

In this sample, this clonotype turned up a few times. The genes are TRBV7-9 and TRBJ2-1; 7 bases agree with TRBD2. The V gene end was trimmed by 2 bases and the J gene end by 2 bases; junction bases not matched to a gene: 3. CDR3 length equals 15 residues. Germline V CDR1 and CDR2: SEHNR, FQNEAQ (reference sequence). CDR3 sequence (DNA): TGTGCCAGCAGCTTAAGGAGCGGGGCCTACAATGAGCAGTTCTTC. It encodes CASSLRSGAYNEQFF. The full variable domain, its missing parts supplied by reference TRBV7-9 and TRBJ2-1, is DTGVSQNPRHKITKRGQNVTFRCDPISEHNRLYWYRQTLGQGPEFLTYFQNEAQLEKSRLLSDRFSAERPKGSFSTLEIQRTEQGDSAMYLCASSLRSGAYNEQFFGPGTRLTVL.

This chain links TRBV24-1 with TRBJ2-3, with D perhaps matching TRBD2 (5 bases). Germline CDR1 and CDR2: KGHDR and SFDVKD. The length of the CDR3 is 16 residues. Trimming took 2 bases from V and 1 from J, leaving 12 bases between them. CDR3 amino acids: CATSDSALGGTDTQYF. The CDR3 DNA sequence: TGTGCCACCAGTGATTCCGCCCTCGGGGGCACAGATACGCAGTATTTT.